Following are 24 T cell receptor beta chains from one sample sequenced in a study of T cell responses to AZD1222 COVID-19 vaccine. Clones were read by immunoSEQ multiplex PCR, and TCRdb kept only the in-frame ones, dropping some. The repertoire holds more than 100,000 clones, with over 80% as singletons. This sample comprised peripheral blood, obtained on day 0 of AZD1222 vaccination. Receptors were obtained from an adult in good health.

This chain connects TRBV9 to TRBJ1-1, with D maybe TRBD1 (6 bases). The CDR3 runs 15 residues. Trimming left V 2 bases short and J 1 base short, with 12 bases between. Germline-derived CDR1 and CDR2 are SGDLS and YYNGEE. CDR3 nucleotide sequence: TGTGCCAGCAGCGTGGTACAGGGAACGAACACTGAAGCTTTCTTT. Amino acids: CASSVVQGTNTEAFF.

This clone has only one observation. This chain joins TRBV6-5 and TRBJ2-1; the D is unclear. The CDR3 totals 15 residues. V lost 6 bases, J lost 1 base, and 13 bases lay in between. Germline assignment: CDR1 MNHEY and CDR2 SVGAGI. CDR3 in amino acids: CASSPAILSYNEQFF. CDR3 DNA: TGTGCCAGCAGCCCCGCGATCTTATCCTACAATGAGCAGTTCTTC.

The sample holds one count of this clone. The chain employs TRBV6-1 and TRBJ1-2, with 8 bases aligning to TRBD1. The V segment lost 1 base and the J segment 6 bases; nucleotides outside the gene matches: 10. The CDR3 runs to 16 residues. Germline V gene sequence: CDR1 MNHNS, CDR2 SASEGT. The CDR3 sequence: CASSEDYLTGADGYTF. The DNA for the CDR3 is TGTGCCAGCAGTGAAGACTACCTGACAGGGGCGGATGGCTACACCTTC.

The rearrangement joins TRBV7-9 to TRBJ1-6; no reliable D call. The CDR3 extends over 11 amino acids. Trimming took 1 base from V and 10 from J, leaving 2 bases between them. The V gene's germline CDR1 is SEHNR and CDR2 FQNEAQ (reference sequence). The DNA for the CDR3 is TGTGCCAGCAGCTTAGACTCACCCCTCCACTTT. Amino acids: CASSLDSPLHF. Using reference TRBV7-9 and TRBJ1-6 for the parts outside the CDR3, the full variable domain is DTGVSQNPRHKITKRGQNVTFRCDPISEHNRLYWYRQTLGQGPEFLTYFQNEAQLEKSRLLSDRFSAERPKGSFSTLEIQRTEQGDSAMYLCASSLDSPLHFGNGTRLTVT.

The chain uses TRBV5-8 and TRBJ2-2; D gene unclear. Germline-derived CDR1 and CDR2 are SGHTS and YDEGEE. The germline V and J ends were trimmed by 5 bases and 4 bases, with 9 bases remaining between them. The CDR3 contains 13 residues. CDR3: CASRPEPTGELFF. Written as DNA, the CDR3 is TGTGCCAGCAGGCCTGAACCCACCGGGGAGCTGTTTTTT.

The chain employs TRBV7-9 and TRBJ2-4; D gene unclear. CDR3 length: 13 amino acids. The germline V gene has CDR1 SEHNR and CDR2 FQNEAQ (reference sequence). V gave up 5 bases and J gave up 11 bases, with 16 bases separating them. CDR3 sequence (DNA): TGTGCCAGCAGCCCCGCGACTCGTTACGTTCAGTACTTC. This encodes CASSPATRYVQYF. The variable domain in full, completed from reference TRBV7-9 and TRBJ2-4, reads DTGVSQNPRHKITKRGQNVTFRCDPISEHNRLYWYRQTLGQGPEFLTYFQNEAQLEKSRLLSDRFSAERPKGSFSTLEIQRTEQGDSAMYLCASSPATRYVQYFGAGTRLSVL.

This chain uses TRBV27 with TRBJ2-5; D may match TRBD1 or TRBD2 (5 bases each). The CDR3 contains 15 residues. V was clipped by 2 bases and J by 2 bases, with 12 bases between them. The germline CDR1 and CDR2 sequences are MNHEY and SMNVEV (reference sequence). The CDR3 region has the DNA TGTGCCAGCAGTTTAGTGGGGGAAGTACAAGAGACCCAGTACTTC. Translated, it gives CASSLVGEVQETQYF.

V usage is TRBV10-3 and J usage is TRBJ1-2; tentative D call: TRBD1 (5 bases). Germline CDR1 is ENHRY and CDR2 is SYGVKD. V lost 3 bases, J lost 4 bases, and 15 bases lay in between. The CDR3 totals 15 residues. CDR3 sequence (DNA): TGTGCCATCAGTGACCAAACCAGGGTCGTCTATGGCTACACCTTC. Translation gives CAISDQTRVVYGYTF.

The rearrangement uses TRBV3-1 (or the pseudogene TRBV3-2) and TRBJ1-2; TRBD1 matches 7 bases. Germline V gives CDR1 LGHDT, CDR2 YNNKEL (reference sequence). The CDR3 runs 16 residues. V was pared by 1 base and J by 4 bases, with 9 bases of the junction left unmatched. As DNA, the CDR3 is TGTGCCAGCAGCCAAGGGGTTCAGGGGGGCGCCTATGGCTACACCTTC. Encoded protein: CASSQGVQGGAYGYTF.

The chain has TRBV18 and TRBJ1-5; D is unresolved. The CDR3 is 13 residues long. V was cut by 3 bases and J by 0 bases, with 3 bases left in between. The V gene's germline CDR1 is KGHSH and CDR2 LQKENI. CDR3 nucleotides: TGTGCCAGCTCACCGGGTAGCAATCAGCCCCAGCATTTT. It specifies CASSPGSNQPQHF.

This clone was seen a handful of times. The gene calls are TRBV2 and TRBJ1-2; 11 bases fit TRBD1. Trimming took 2 bases from V and 6 from J; bases not matched to a gene: 5. Germline loops: CDR1 SNHLY, CDR2 FYNNEI. This CDR3 spans 15 amino acids. The CDR3 reads CASSEFRTGGDGYTF. The CDR3 nucleotides read TGTGCCAGCAGTGAATTTAGGACAGGGGGCGATGGCTACACCTTC.

This chain uses TRBV28 with TRBJ2-4; 9 bases fit TRBD1. The CDR3 is 16 amino acids. Trimming took 3 bases from V and 7 from J; bases not matched to a gene: 10. Germline lookup yields CDR1 MDHEN and CDR2 SYDVKM. The CDR3 DNA is TGTGCCAGCAGTTTCCCCGCGACAACAGGGGGCAACATTCAGTACTTC. Its protein product is CASSFPATTGGNIQYF.

The chain has TRBV6-2 or TRBV6-3 and TRBJ2-5, with 10 bases matching TRBD2. Trimming took 6 bases from V and 2 from J; bases not matched to a gene: 12. Looked up from germline, CDR1 is MNHEY and CDR2 is SVGEGT. The CDR3 contains 17 residues. CDR3 loop: CASSRWGIAGGQETQYF. CDR3 DNA sequence: TGTGCCAGCAGCCGCTGGGGGATAGCGGGGGGTCAAGAGACCCAGTACTTC.

V usage is TRBV5-1 and J usage is TRBJ1-4; tentative D call: TRBD1 (5 bases). Germline V gives CDR1 SGHRS, CDR2 YFSETQ. The V and J ends lost 4 bases and 8 bases respectively, with 15 bases between them. CDR3 length: 14 amino acids. In DNA, the CDR3 is TGCGCCAGCAGCACGGACACGGTCAGAGAAAAACTGTTTTTT. It translates to CASSTDTVREKLFF. The variable domain in full, with the rest retrieved from reference TRBV5-1 and TRBJ1-4, is KAGVTQTPRYLIKTRGQQVTLSCSPISGHRSVSWYQQTPGQGLQFLFEYFSETQRNKGNFPGRFSGRQFSNSRSEMNVSTLELGDSALYLCASSTDTVREKLFFGSGTQLSVL.

V is TRBV2 and J is TRBJ2-7; TRBD1 aligns across 7 bases. The V gene's germline CDR1 is SNHLY and CDR2 FYNNEI. This CDR3 spans 15 amino acids. The junction had 3 bases not matched to a gene; V was cut back by 1 base and J by 0 bases. The CDR3 sequence is CASSEDRGSSYEQYF. For the CDR3, the DNA is TGTGCCAGCAGTGAAGACAGGGGAAGCTCCTACGAGCAGTACTTC.

The V and J genes are TRBV3-1 (or the pseudogene TRBV3-2) and TRBJ1-2; no reliable D call. Trimming took 0 bases from V and 3 from J, leaving 11 bases between them. The germline V gene encodes CDR1 LGHDT and CDR2 YNNKEL (reference sequence). This CDR3 has 15 amino acids. Here the CDR3 DNA reads TGTGCCAGCAGCCAAGATCTTACGGCAGACTATGGCTACACCTTC. Its protein product is CASSQDLTADYGYTF.

The genes are TRBV6-5 and TRBJ2-3; D is possibly TRBD1 (6 bases). The germline gives CDR1 MNHEY, CDR2 SVGAGI. The CDR3 covers 15 residues. Trimming shortened V by 4 bases and J by 1 base, and 12 bases separated the two germline ends. The CDR3 sequence is CASSFYRDGTDTQYF. The CDR3 DNA follows: TGTGCCAGCAGTTTTTACAGGGACGGCACAGATACGCAGTATTTT.

The genes are TRBV19 and TRBJ1-3, with D perhaps matching TRBD1 (6 bases). Germline lookup yields CDR1 LNHDA and CDR2 SQIVND (reference sequence). V lost 5 bases to trimming and J lost 0 bases, with 14 bases between them. This CDR3 has 16 amino acids. The CDR3 here is CASSDPQGFSGNTIYF. DNA of the CDR3: TGTGCCAGTAGTGATCCACAGGGATTCTCTGGAAACACCATATATTTT.

With respect to this clone: Within the sample, other DNA sequences also encode this same CDR3. The chain joins TRBV11-2 to TRBJ1-5, with D possibly being TRBD1 (5 bases). With 0 bases removed from V and 6 bases from J, the gap between germline ends came to 6 bases. This CDR3 is 13 amino acids long. Germline-derived CDR1 and CDR2 are SGHAT and FQNNGV. The CDR3 protein is CASSLDRGQPQHF. CDR3 nucleotides: TGTGCCAGCAGCTTAGATAGGGGTCAGCCCCAGCATTTT.

The chain recombines TRBV11-2 with TRBJ2-7; weak D call: TRBD1 (7 bases). CDR1 and CDR2 (germline): SGHAT, FQNNGV. V lost 5 bases, J lost 2 bases, and 16 bases lay in between. CDR3 length equals 15 residues. The CDR3 sequence is CASSVGRDSAYEQYF. Written as DNA, the CDR3 is TGTGCCAGCAGCGTCGGGCGGGACAGTGCCTACGAGCAGTACTTC.

The chain joins TRBV9 to TRBJ2-7; the match to TRBD1 covers 7 bases. Germline assignment: CDR1 SGDLS and CDR2 YYNGEE. CDR3 length: 15 amino acids. Losses at the gene ends were 0 bases for V and 4 bases for J; bases not matched to a gene: 7. DNA for the CDR3: TGTGCCAGCAGCGTAGGTCCCGGACAGGAGTACGAGCAGTACTTC. This gives the protein CASSVGPGQEYEQYF.

Judged by abundance, this clone is medium-sized. The chain uses TRBV5-1 and TRBJ2-5; D remains unclear. V was trimmed by 1 base and J by 4 bases, leaving 11 bases between them. The CDR3 length is 14 residues. Per the germline V gene, CDR1 is SGHRS and CDR2 is YFSETQ. CDR3 amino acids: CASSLNHPRETQYF. The CDR3, as DNA: TGCGCCAGCAGCTTGAACCACCCCCGAGAGACCCAGTACTTC.

The chain recombines TRBV7-2 with TRBJ1-5, with D unresolved. Trimming took off 5 bases at V and 3 bases at J, with 8 bases between the two ends. The CDR3 covers 13 residues. CDR1 is SGHTA and CDR2 is FQGNSA in the germline V gene. Written as DNA, the CDR3 is TGTGCCAGCAGCCCCTTTTCCAATCAGCCCCAGCATTTT. It specifies CASSPFSNQPQHF.

This chain joins TRBV3-1 (or the pseudogene TRBV3-2) and TRBJ2-7, with 10 bases identical to TRBD2. With V trimmed by 1 base and J by 4 bases, 10 bases remained unmatched. This CDR3 is 17 amino acids long. Germline loops: CDR1 LGHDT, CDR2 YNNKEL (reference sequence). The CDR3 sequence: CASSQGPWLAGVYEQYF. The CDR3 DNA follows: TGTGCCAGCAGCCAAGGACCTTGGCTAGCGGGAGTTTACGAGCAGTACTTC.